The clone carrying this T cell receptor (beta chain) was counted between two and nine times. The antigen remains undetermined. One heparinised draw, averaging around 0.12 L, was taken per donor. Staining for CD45RO/CCR7/CD25/CD127/CD95/CD27 allowed sorting of CD4+ naive, central memory, regulatory and stem cell-like memory cells. This record comes from a study of beta chain features in type 1 diabetes. Whole-study findings and limits: For patients, the naive, central memory and Treg TCRB repertoires appeared more alike than for healthy donors.

Expressed TCRB transcripts got sequenced, as all isolated RNA was reverse transcribed. Produced via immunoSEQ multiplex PCR; TCRdb's table is partial and in-frame only. The sample has 70,000 to 90,000 clones; roughly 34% are singletons. CDR1 and CDR2 (germline): SGHVS, FNYEAQ. The CDR3 extends over 16 amino acids. With 5 bases clipped from V and 0 bases from J, the junction kept 8 bases outside the gene matches. V gene TRBV7-6 combines with J gene TRBJ1-1, with 8 bases that match TRBD1. Sequencing used stem cell memory CD4+ T cells from blood. This TCR was recovered from a woman between 18 and 29 years old in good health. The CDR3 protein is CASSPRTGLMNTEAFF. As DNA, the CDR3 is TGTGCCAGCAGCCCCCGGACAGGGCTCATGAACACTGAAGCTTTCTTT.